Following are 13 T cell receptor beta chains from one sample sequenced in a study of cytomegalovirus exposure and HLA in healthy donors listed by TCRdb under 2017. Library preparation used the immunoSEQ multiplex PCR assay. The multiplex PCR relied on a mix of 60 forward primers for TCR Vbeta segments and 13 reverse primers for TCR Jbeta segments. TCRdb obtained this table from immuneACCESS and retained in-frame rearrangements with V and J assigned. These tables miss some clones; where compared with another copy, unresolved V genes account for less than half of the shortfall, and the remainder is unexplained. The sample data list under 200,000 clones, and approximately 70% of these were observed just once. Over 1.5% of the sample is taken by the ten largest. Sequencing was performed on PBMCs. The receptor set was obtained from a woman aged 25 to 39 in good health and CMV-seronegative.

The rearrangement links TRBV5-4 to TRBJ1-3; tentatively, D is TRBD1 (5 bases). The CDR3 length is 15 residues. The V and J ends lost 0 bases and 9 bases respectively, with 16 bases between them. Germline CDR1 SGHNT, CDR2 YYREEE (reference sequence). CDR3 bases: TGTGCCAGCAGCTTGGGTGCAGGGATGGGAGGCACCATATATTTT. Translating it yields CASSLGAGMGGTIYF.

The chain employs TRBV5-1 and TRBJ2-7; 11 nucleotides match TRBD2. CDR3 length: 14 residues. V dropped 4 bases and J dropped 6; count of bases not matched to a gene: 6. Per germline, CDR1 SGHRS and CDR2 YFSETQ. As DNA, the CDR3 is TGCGCCAGCAGCGGCGGGACTAGCGGACGCGAGCAGTACTTC. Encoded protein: CASSGGTSGREQYF. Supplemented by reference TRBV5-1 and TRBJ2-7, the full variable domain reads KAGVTQTPRYLIKTRGQQVTLSCSPISGHRSVSWYQQTPGQGLQFLFEYFSETQRNKGNFPGRFSGRQFSNSRSEMNVSTLELGDSALYLCASSGGTSGREQYFGPGTRLTVT.

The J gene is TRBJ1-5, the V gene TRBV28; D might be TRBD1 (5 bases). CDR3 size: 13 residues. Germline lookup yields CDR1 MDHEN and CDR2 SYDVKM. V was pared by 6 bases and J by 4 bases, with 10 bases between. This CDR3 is CASRSDRNQPQHF. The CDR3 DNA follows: TGTGCCAGCAGATCCGACAGAAATCAGCCCCAGCATTTT.

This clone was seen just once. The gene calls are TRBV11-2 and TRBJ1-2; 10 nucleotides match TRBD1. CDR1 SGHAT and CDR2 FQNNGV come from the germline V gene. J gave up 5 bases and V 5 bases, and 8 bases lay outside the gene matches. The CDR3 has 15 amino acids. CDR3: CASSDPDRGKYGYTF. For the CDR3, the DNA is TGTGCCAGCAGCGATCCGGACAGGGGGAAGTATGGCTACACCTTC. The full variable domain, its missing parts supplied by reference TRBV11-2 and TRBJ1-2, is EAGVAQSPRYKIIEKRQSVAFWCNPISGHATLYWYQQILGQGPKLLIQFQNNGVVDDSQLPKDRFSAERLKGVDSTLKIQPAKLEDSAVYLCASSDPDRGKYGYTFGSGTRLTVV.

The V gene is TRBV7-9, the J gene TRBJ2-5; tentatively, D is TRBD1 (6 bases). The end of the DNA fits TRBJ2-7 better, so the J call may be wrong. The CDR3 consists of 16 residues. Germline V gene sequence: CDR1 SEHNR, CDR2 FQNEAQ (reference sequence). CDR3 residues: CASSFPTGSGSYEQYF. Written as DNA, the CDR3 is TGTGCCAGCAGCTTCCCAACAGGGTCAGGCTCCTACGAGCAGTACTTC.

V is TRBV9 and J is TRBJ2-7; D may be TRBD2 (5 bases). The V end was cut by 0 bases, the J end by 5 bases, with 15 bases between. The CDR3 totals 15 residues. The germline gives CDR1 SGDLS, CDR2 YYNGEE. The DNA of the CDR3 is TGTGCCAGCAGCGTAGGAGGCCTGACGGAGGACGAGCAGTACTTC. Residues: CASSVGGLTEDEQYF.

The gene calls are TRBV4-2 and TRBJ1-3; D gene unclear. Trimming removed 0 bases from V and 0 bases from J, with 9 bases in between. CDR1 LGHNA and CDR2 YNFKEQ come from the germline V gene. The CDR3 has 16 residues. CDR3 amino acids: CASSQDFRSSGNTIYF. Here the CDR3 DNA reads TGTGCCAGCAGCCAAGATTTCCGGAGCTCTGGAAACACCATATATTTT.

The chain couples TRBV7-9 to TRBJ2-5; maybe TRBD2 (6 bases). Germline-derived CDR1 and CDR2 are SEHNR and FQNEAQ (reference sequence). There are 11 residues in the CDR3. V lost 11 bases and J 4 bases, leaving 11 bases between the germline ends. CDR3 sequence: CACGAGETQYF. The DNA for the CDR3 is TGTGCCTGCGGGGCAGGAGAGACCCAGTACTTC.

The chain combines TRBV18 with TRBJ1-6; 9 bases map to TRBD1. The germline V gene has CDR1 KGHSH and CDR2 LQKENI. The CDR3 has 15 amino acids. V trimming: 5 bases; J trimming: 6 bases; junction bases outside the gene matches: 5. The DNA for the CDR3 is TGTGCCAGCTCAAGGACAGGGGACCGTAATTCACCCCTCCACTTT. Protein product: CASSRTGDRNSPLHF.

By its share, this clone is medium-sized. CDR3: CASSVGQATTEAFF. The CDR3 DNA sequence: TGTGCCAGCAGCGTAGGACAGGCAACGACTGAAGCTTTCTTT. The chain carries TRBV9 and TRBJ1-1, with a tentative D call TRBD1 (6 bases). Germline loops: CDR1 SGDLS, CDR2 YYNGEE. The CDR3 has 14 amino acids. The V gene lost 0 bases and the J gene lost 5 bases, with 11 bases spanning the gap. Combining the CDR3 with reference TRBV9 and TRBJ1-1 gives the whole variable domain DSGVTQTPKHLITATGQRVTLRCSPRSGDLSVYWYQQSLDQGLQFLIQYYNGEERAKGNILERFSAQQFPDLHSELNLSSLELGDSALYFCASSVGQATTEAFFGQGTRLTVV.

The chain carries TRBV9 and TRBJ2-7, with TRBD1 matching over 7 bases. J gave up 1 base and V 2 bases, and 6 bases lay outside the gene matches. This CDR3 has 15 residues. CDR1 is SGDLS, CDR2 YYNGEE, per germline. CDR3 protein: CASSVSGTESYEQYF. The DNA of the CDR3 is TGTGCCAGCAGCGTGTCCGGGACAGAGTCCTACGAGCAGTACTTC.

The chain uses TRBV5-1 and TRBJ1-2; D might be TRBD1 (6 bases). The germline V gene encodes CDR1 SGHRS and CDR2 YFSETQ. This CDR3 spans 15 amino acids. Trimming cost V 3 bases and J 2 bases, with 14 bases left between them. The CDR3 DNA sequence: TGCGCCAGCAGCTCCACAGGGATAAGGAACTATGGCTACACCTTC. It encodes CASSSTGIRNYGYTF.

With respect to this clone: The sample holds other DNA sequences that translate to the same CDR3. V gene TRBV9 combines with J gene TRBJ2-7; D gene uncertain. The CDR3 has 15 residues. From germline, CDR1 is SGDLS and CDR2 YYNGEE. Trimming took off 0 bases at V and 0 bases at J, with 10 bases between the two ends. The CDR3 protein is CASSVAAGGSYEQYF. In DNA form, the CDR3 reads TGTGCCAGCAGCGTAGCGGCAGGTGGCTCCTACGAGCAGTACTTC. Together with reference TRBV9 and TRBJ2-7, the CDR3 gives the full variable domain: DSGVTQTPKHLITATGQRVTLRCSPRSGDLSVYWYQQSLDQGLQFLIQYYNGEERAKGNILERFSAQQFPDLHSELNLSSLELGDSALYFCASSVAAGGSYEQYFGPGTRLTVT.